This T cell receptor (beta chain) was identified in a study of blood T cell repertoires in COVID-19. About the study: Italy, Spain and the United States were the sources of the convalescent and acute COVID-19 samples. Sample material is recorded as cDNA or gDNA derived from T cells, B-cell-depleted T cells, or PBMCs.

Here immunoSEQ multiplex PCR was the method, and the copy in TCRdb shows in-frame clones only, minus some. Of roughly 190,000 clones listed, 83% are singletons. Sequences were obtained from peripheral blood. This TCR was recovered from a man between 45 and 60 years old with active or convalescent COVID-19.

The chain's CDR3 is CASRPPGGNEQFF. The DNA of the CDR3 is TGTGCCAGCAGGCCGCCCGGGGGCAATGAGCAGTTCTTC. The chain carries TRBV6-5 and TRBJ2-1; D might be TRBD2 (6 bases). The CDR3 extends over 13 amino acids. The V gene lost 6 bases and the J gene lost 6 bases, with 12 bases spanning the gap. The germline V gene encodes CDR1 MNHEY and CDR2 SVGAGI.